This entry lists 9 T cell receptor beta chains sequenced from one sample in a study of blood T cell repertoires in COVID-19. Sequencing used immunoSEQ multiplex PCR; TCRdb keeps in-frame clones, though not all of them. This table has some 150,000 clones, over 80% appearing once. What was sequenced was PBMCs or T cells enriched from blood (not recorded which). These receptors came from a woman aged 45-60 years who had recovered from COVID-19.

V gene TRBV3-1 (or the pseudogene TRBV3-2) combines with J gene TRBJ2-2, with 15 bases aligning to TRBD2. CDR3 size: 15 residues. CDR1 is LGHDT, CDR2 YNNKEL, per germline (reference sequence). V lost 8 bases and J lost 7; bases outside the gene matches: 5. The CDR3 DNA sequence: TGTGCCAGCCTGGGACTAGCGGGGGGAGGCGGGGAGCTGTTTTTT. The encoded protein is CASLGLAGGGGELFF.

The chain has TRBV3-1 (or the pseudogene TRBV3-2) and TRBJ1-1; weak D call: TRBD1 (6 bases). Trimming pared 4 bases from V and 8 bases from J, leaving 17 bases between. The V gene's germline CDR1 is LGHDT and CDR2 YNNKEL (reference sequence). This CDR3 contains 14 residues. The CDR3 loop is CASSLISGGGEAFF. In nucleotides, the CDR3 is TGTGCCAGCAGCCTTATCTCTGGGGGCGGGGAAGCTTTCTTT.

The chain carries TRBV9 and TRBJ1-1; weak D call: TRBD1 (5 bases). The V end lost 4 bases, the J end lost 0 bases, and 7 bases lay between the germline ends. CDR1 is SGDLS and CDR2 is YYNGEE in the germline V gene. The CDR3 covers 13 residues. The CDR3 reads CASSWGVNTEAFF. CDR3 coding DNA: TGTGCCAGCAGCTGGGGGGTGAACACTGAAGCTTTCTTT.

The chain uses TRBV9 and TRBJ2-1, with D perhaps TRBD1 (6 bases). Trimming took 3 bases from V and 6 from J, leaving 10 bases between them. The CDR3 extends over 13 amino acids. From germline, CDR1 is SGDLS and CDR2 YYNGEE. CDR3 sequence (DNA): TGTGCCAGCAGCGCCGGACAGATCAATGAGCAGTTCTTC. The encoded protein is CASSAGQINEQFF.

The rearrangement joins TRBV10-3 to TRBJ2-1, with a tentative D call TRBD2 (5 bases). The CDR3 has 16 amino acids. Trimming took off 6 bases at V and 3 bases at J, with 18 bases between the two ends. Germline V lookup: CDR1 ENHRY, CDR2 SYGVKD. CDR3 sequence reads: CAIRPVGSGLYNEQFF. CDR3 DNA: TGTGCCATCAGGCCCGTTGGCAGCGGACTCTACAATGAGCAGTTCTTC.

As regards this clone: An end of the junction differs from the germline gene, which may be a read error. CDR3 sequence: CASNERTGGSPLHF. As DNA, the CDR3 is TGTGCCAGCAATGAAAGGACAGGGGGATCACCCCTCCACTTT. This chain uses TRBV2 with TRBJ1-6; 10 positions match TRBD1. This CDR3 has 14 residues. Germline CDR1 and CDR2: SNHLY and FYNNEI. The full variable domain, in which reference TRBV2 and TRBJ1-6 provide the parts outside the CDR3, is EPEVTQTPSHQVTQMGQEVILRCVPISNHLYFYWYRQILGQKVEFLVSFYNNEISEKSEIFDDQFSVERPDGSNFTLKIRSTKLEDSAMYFCASNERTGGSPLHFGNGTRLTVT.

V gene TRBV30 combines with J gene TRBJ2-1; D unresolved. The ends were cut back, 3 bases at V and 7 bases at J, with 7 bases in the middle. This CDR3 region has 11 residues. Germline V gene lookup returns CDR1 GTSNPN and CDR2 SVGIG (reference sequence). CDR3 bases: TGTGCCTGGAGCGAGAGAAATGAGCAGTTCTTC. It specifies CAWSERNEQFF.

In DNA, the CDR3 is TGCGCCAGCAGAGCAACTACAGGTGACGTTCGGGAAAAACTGTTTTTT. Encoded protein: CASRATTGDVREKLFF. The rearrangement uses TRBV10-2 and TRBJ1-4, with D maybe TRBD1 (5 bases). The germline gives CDR1 WSHSY, CDR2 SAAADI. The CDR3 is 16 amino acids. The V and J ends lost 6 bases and 8 bases respectively, with 22 bases between them.

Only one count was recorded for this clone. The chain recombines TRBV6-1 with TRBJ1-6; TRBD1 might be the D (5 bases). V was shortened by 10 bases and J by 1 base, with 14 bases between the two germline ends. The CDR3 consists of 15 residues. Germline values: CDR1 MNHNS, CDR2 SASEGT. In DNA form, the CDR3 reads TGTGCCACTAACGGGGGGAATTCCTATAATTCACCCCTCCACTTT. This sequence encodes CATNGGNSYNSPLHF.